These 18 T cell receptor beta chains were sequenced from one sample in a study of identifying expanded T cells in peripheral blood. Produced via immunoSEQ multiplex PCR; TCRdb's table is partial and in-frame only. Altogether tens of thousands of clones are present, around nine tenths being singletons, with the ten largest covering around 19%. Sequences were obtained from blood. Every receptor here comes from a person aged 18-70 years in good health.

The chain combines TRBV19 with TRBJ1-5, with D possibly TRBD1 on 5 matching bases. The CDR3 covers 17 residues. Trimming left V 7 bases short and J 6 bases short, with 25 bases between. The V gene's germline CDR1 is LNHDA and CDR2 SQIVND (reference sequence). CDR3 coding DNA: TGTGCCAGTAAAACATCCGGGGCAAAGAGCCCCGGTCAGCCCCAGCATTTT. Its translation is CASKTSGAKSPGQPQHF.

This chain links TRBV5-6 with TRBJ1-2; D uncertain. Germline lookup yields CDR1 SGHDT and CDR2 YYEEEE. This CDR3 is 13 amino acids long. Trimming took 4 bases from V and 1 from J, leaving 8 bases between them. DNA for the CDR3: TGTGCCAGCAGCGATGACGGTAACTATGGCTACACCTTC. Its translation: CASSDDGNYGYTF.

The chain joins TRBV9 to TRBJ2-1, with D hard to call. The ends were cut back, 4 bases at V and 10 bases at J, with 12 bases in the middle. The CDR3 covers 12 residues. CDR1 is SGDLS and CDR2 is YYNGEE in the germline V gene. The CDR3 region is CASSLREAEQFF. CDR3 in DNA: TGTGCCAGCAGCCTCCGTGAGGCAGAGCAGTTCTTC.

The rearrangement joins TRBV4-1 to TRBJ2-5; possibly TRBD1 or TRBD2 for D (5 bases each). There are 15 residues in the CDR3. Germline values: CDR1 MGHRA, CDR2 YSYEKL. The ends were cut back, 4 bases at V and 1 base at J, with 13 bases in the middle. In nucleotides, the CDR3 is TGCGCCAGCAGCCGCAACCGGGACGCCCAAGAGACCCAGTACTTC. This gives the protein CASSRNRDAQETQYF.

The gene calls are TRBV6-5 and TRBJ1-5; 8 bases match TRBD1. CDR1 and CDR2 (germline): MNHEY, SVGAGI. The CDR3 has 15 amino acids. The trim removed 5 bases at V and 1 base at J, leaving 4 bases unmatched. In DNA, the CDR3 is TGTGCCAGCAGTAGGGACAGGACGAGCAATCAGCCCCAGCATTTT. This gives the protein CASSRDRTSNQPQHF.

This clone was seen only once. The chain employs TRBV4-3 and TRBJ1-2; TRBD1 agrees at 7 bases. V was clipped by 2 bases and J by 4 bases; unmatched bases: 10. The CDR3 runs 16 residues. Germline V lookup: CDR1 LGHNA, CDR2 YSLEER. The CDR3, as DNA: TGCGCCAGCAGCCAAAAAGCCACAGGGGATGGCTATGGCTACACCTTC. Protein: CASSQKATGDGYGYTF.

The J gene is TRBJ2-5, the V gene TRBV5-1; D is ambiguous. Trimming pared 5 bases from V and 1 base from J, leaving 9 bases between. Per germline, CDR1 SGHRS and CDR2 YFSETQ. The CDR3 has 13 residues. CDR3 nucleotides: TGCGCCAGCAGAGGTACGCCCCAAGAGACCCAGTACTTC. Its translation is CASRGTPQETQYF.

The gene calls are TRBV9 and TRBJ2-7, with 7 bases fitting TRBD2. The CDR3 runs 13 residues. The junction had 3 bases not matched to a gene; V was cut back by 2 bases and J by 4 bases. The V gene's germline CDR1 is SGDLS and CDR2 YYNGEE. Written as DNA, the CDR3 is TGTGCCAGCAGCGTTCGTAGCGGGTACGAGCAGTACTTC. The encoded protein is CASSVRSGYEQYF.

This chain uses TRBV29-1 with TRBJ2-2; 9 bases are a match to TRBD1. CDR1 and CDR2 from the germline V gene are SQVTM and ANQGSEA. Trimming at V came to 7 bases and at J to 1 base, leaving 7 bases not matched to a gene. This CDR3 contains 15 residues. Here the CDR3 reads CSALRTGVNTGELFF. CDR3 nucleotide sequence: TGCAGCGCCCTAAGGACAGGGGTGAACACCGGGGAGCTGTTTTTT.

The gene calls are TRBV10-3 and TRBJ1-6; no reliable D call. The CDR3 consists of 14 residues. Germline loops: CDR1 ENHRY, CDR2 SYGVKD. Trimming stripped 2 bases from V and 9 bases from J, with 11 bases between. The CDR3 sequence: CAISENSGLSPLHF. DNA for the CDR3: TGTGCCATCAGTGAGAACTCAGGCCTTTCACCCCTCCACTTT.

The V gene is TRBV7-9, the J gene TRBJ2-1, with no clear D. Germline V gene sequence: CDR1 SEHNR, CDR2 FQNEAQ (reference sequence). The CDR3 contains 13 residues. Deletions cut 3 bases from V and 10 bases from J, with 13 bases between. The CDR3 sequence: CASSLPGPREQFF. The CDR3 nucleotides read TGTGCCAGCAGCTTGCCCGGGCCCAGGGAGCAGTTCTTC. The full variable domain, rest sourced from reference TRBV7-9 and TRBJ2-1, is DTGVSQNPRHKITKRGQNVTFRCDPISEHNRLYWYRQTLGQGPEFLTYFQNEAQLEKSRLLSDRFSAERPKGSFSTLEIQRTEQGDSAMYLCASSLPGPREQFFGPGTRLTVL.

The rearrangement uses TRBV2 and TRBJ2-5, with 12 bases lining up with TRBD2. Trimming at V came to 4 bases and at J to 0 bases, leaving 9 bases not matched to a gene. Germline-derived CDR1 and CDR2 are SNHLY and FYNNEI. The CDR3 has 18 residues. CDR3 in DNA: TGTGCCAGCAGTGTCCTAACTAGCGGGGGGAAAGACCAAGAGACCCAGTACTTC. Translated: CASSVLTSGGKDQETQYF. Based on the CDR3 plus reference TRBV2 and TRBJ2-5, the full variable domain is EPEVTQTPSHQVTQMGQEVILRCVPISNHLYFYWYRQILGQKVEFLVSFYNNEISEKSEIFDDQFSVERPDGSNFTLKIRSTKLEDSAMYFCASSVLTSGGKDQETQYFGPGTRLLVL.

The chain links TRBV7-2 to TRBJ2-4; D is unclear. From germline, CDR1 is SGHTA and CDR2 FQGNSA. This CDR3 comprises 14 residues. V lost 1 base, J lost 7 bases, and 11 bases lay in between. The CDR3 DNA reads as TGTGCCAGCAGCTTAGTGGCTCTGGGGAACATTCAGTACTTC. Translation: CASSLVALGNIQYF.

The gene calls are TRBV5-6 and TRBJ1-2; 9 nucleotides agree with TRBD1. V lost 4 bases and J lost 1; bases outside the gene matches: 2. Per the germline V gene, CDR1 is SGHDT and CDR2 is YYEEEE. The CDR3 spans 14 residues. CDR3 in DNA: TGTGCCAGCAGCGGACAGGGGATTAACTATGGCTACACCTTC. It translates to CASSGQGINYGYTF. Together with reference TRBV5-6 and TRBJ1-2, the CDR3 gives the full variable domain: DAGVTQSPTHLIKTRGQQVTLRCSPKSGHDTVSWYQQALGQGPQFIFQYYEEEERQRGNFPDRFSGHQFPNYSSELNVNALLLGDSALYLCASSGQGINYGYTFGSGTRLTVV.

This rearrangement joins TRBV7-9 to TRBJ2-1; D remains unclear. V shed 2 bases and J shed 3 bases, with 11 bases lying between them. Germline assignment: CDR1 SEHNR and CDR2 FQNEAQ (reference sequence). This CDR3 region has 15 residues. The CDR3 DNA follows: TGTGCCAGCAGCTTACCCGGCACTGTCTACAATGAGCAGTTCTTC. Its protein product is CASSLPGTVYNEQFF.

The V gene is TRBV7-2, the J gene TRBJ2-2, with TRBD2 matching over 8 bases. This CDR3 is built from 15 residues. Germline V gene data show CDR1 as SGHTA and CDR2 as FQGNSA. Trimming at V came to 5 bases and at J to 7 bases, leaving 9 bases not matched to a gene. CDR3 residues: CASSPGLARVGELFF. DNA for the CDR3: TGTGCCAGCAGCCCCGGACTAGCTAGGGTCGGGGAGCTGTTTTTT.

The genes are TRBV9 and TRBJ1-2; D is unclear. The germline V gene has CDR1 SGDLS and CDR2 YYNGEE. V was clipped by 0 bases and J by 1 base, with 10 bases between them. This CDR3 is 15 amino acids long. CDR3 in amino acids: CASSVDGGYNYGYTF. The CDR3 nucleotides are TGTGCCAGCAGCGTAGACGGCGGATATAACTATGGCTACACCTTC.

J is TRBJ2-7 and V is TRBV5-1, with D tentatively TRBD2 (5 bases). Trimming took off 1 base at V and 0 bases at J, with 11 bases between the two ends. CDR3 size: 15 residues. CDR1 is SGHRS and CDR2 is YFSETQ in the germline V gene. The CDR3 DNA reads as TGCGCCAGCAGCTTGTCGGGCGGGCGCTCCTACGAGCAGTACTTC. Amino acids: CASSLSGGRSYEQYF.